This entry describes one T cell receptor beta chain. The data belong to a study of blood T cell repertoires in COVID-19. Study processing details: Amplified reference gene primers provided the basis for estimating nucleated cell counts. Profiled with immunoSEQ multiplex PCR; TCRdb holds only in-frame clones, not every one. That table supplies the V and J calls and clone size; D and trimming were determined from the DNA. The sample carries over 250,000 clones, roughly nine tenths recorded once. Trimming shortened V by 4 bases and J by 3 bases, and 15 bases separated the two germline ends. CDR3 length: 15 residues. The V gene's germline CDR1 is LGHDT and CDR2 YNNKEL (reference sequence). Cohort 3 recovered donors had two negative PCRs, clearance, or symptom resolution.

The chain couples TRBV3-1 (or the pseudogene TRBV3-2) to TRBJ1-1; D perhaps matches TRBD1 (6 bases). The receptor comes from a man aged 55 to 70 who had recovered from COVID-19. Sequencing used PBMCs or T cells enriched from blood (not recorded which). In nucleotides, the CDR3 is TGTGCCAGCAGCCTCACGGGGGGCGCGTACACTGAAGCTTTCTTT. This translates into CASSLTGGAYTEAFF.